The 11 T cell receptor beta chains in this list originate from one sample, sequenced in a study of CXCR3-negative and CXCR3-positive naive CD8 T cells. Through 5' RACE with UMI labels, the TRB cDNA libraries were prepared. Following a re-call of the 5' RACE reads, TCRdb has one entry per CDR3 protein and lacks DNA. The sample holds about 56,000 distinct CDR3 sequences. Specimen: memory CD8+ T cells from blood. The receptors were gathered from a human donor in good health. Some clones in this sample may be carry-over from other donors' samples.

CDR3 region: CASSQSGLGDTGELFF. This rearrangement joins TRBV18 to TRBJ2-2; TCRdb reports TRBD2, a call that lacks DNA to check it against. Germline values: CDR1 KGHSH, CDR2 LQKENI. This CDR3 has 16 amino acids.

This rearrangement joins TRBV5-5 to TRBJ1-6. This CDR3 has 13 amino acids. Germline V CDR1 and CDR2: SGHKS, YYEKEE (reference sequence). CDR3 protein: CASSLATDVPLHF.

The J gene is TRBJ1-1, the V gene TRBV7-9. This CDR3 has 15 residues. Germline assignment: CDR1 SEHNR and CDR2 FQNEAQ (reference sequence). Here the CDR3 reads CASTEAQAMNTEAFF.

The chain employs TRBV4-3 and TRBJ1-5. The CDR3 spans 16 residues. Germline CDR1 is LGHNA and CDR2 is YSLEER. The CDR3 is CASSQDLWESNQPQHF.

The chain joins TRBV20-1 to TRBJ2-7. Germline lookup yields CDR1 DFQATT and CDR2 SNEGSKA (reference sequence). The CDR3 runs to 11 residues. This CDR3 is CSAREIYEQYF.

V is TRBV4-1 and J is TRBJ1-2; TCRdb's assignment of TRBD1 cannot be checked, as there is no DNA. The CDR3 covers 18 residues. Looked up from germline, CDR1 is MGHRA and CDR2 is YSYEKL. CDR3 loop: CASSQDPGQGLSNYGCTF.

This chain joins TRBV6-2 or TRBV6-3 and TRBJ2-1. The length of the CDR3 is 18 residues. Germline V gene data show CDR1 as MNHEY and CDR2 as SVGEGT. The CDR3 is CASSYSRARKNSYNEQFF.

The chain recombines TRBV29-1 with TRBJ2-2; the TRBD1 assignment by TCRdb is unverifiable without DNA. The germline V gene has CDR1 SQVTM and CDR2 ANQGSEA. CDR3 length equals 13 residues. This CDR3 reads CSFRTGGTGELFF.

The chain recombines TRBV3-1 with TRBJ2-1; TCRdb indicates TRBD2, and absent DNA this call remains unverified. CDR3 length: 15 residues. From germline, CDR1 is LGHDT and CDR2 YNNKEL (reference sequence). CDR3 region: CASARASGGADEQFF.

The chain employs TRBV4-1 and TRBJ1-2. This CDR3 has 14 amino acids. The V gene's germline CDR1 is MGHRA and CDR2 YSYEKL. CDR3: CASSQVRGDYGYTF.

Here the CDR3 reads CASSPNLFYEQYF. V is TRBV12-3 or TRBV12-4 and J is TRBJ2-7. The CDR3 spans 13 residues.